Each of the 24 T cell receptor beta chains below was sequenced from the same sample in a study of T cells after yellow fever vaccination. TCRdb fed the 5' RACE reads into MiXCR, producing one record per CDR3 protein. The data show 200,000 to 300,000 distinct CDR3 sequences, about an eighth seen once. Sequenced here: CD4+ T cells sorted from PBMCs, sampled 45 days after the yellow fever booster vaccination. The receptors were sampled from a man aged 25-40 years who received the YFV17D yellow fever vaccine.

This clonotype was seen only a few times. The V gene is TRBV20-1, the J gene TRBJ2-1; 7 bases are shared with TRBD2. Germline CDR1 DFQATT, CDR2 SNEGSKA (reference sequence). V lost 3 bases and J lost 5; bases outside the gene matches: 13. CDR3 length: 16 residues. Here the CDR3 DNA reads TGCAGTGCTAGTCCCCTTCGGGCGGGAGCCGACAATGAGCAGTTCTTC. Encoded protein: CSASPLRAGADNEQFF.

V is TRBV7-8 and J is TRBJ2-5, with D possibly TRBD1 on 6 matching bases. Germline V lookup: CDR1 SGHVS, CDR2 FQNEAQ. CDR3 length equals 13 residues. The V and J ends lost 5 bases and 5 bases respectively, with 12 bases between them. The CDR3 loop is CASSLSQGETQYF. DNA of the CDR3: TGTGCCAGCAGCCTAAGTCAGGGGGAGACCCAGTACTTC.

The rearrangement uses TRBV7-2 and TRBJ1-6; TRBD1 matches at 7 bases. The CDR3 length is 15 residues. Looked up from germline, CDR1 is SGHTA and CDR2 is FQGNSA. Trimming at V came to 2 bases and at J to 7 bases, leaving 5 bases not matched to a gene. The CDR3 spells CASSLRGPRNSPLHF. CDR3 nucleotide sequence: TGTGCCAGCAGCTTAAGGGGGCCACGAAATTCACCCCTCCACTTT.

At least ten counts were recorded for this clonotype. This chain connects TRBV20-1 to TRBJ1-6; 7 nucleotides agree with TRBD1. The CDR3 length is 13 residues. Germline trimming cut 3 bases from V and 7 bases from J; bases unmatched to any gene: 3. Germline assignment: CDR1 DFQATT and CDR2 SNEGSKA (reference sequence). The CDR3 region has the DNA TGCAGTGCTAGGGGGACAGAGAATTCACCCCTCCACTTT. It codes for CSARGTENSPLHF.

The rearrangement uses TRBV5-5 and TRBJ2-7, with D perhaps TRBD2 (6 bases). The germline gives CDR1 SGHKS, CDR2 YYEKEE (reference sequence). Trimming pared 0 bases from V and 3 bases from J, leaving 13 bases between. This CDR3 comprises 15 residues. The CDR3, as DNA: TGTGCCAGCAGCTTGGGGGACGCGGGGCTCTACGAGCAGTACTTC. Translation: CASSLGDAGLYEQYF.

This rearrangement joins TRBV5-1 to TRBJ2-5; 9 bases line up with TRBD2. With 4 bases clipped from V and 5 bases from J, the junction kept 6 bases outside the gene matches. This CDR3 has 14 amino acids. The germline V gene encodes CDR1 SGHRS and CDR2 YFSETQ. CDR3 nucleotides: TGCGCCAGCAGCCCCGGACTAGCGTGGGAGACCCAGTACTTC. It yields the protein CASSPGLAWETQYF. Full variable domain (remainder filled in from reference TRBV5-1 and TRBJ2-5): KAGVTQTPRYLIKTRGQQVTLSCSPISGHRSVSWYQQTPGQGLQFLFEYFSETQRNKGNFPGRFSGRQFSNSRSEMNVSTLELGDSALYLCASSPGLAWETQYFGPGTRLLVL.

This chain joins TRBV18 and TRBJ2-1; 7 bases match TRBD2. This CDR3 is built from 13 residues. With V trimmed by 3 bases and J by 12 bases, 8 bases remained unmatched. Germline V gene lookup returns CDR1 KGHSH and CDR2 LQKENI. Here the CDR3 DNA reads TGTGCCAGCTCACCCAAGACTAGCCGGGTGCAGTTCTTC. It is translated as CASSPKTSRVQFF. The full variable domain, with the rest looked up from reference TRBV18 and TRBJ2-1, is NAGVMQNPRHLVRRRGQEARLRCSPMKGHSHVYWYRQLPEEGLKFMVYLQKENIIDESGMPKERFSAEFPKEGPSILRIQQVVRGDSAAYFCASSPKTSRVQFFGPGTRLTVL.

This clonotype has a handful of counts. The V call is TRBV7-2, the J call TRBJ1-5; D possibly corresponds to TRBD1 (5 bases). Germline V gives CDR1 SGHTA, CDR2 FQGNSA. The CDR3 covers 14 residues. Deletions cut 4 bases from V and 6 bases from J, with 13 bases between. This chain's CDR3 is CASSSLPRGQPQHF. The CDR3 coding sequence is TGTGCCAGCAGCTCCCTACCTAGGGGTCAGCCCCAGCATTTT.

This clonotype was observed a few times. The chain has TRBV5-5 and TRBJ1-5; 9 bases map to TRBD1. Germline V lookup: CDR1 SGHKS, CDR2 YYEKEE (reference sequence). This CDR3 has 18 amino acids. After removal of 3 bases from V and 8 bases from J, the junction contained 18 bases not matched to a gene. CDR3 residues: CASSSFIPGQGDLEPQHF. For the CDR3, the DNA is TGTGCCAGCAGCTCGTTTATACCGGGACAGGGAGATTTGGAGCCCCAGCATTTT.

This clonotype was picked up a small number of times. The V and J genes are TRBV5-1 and TRBJ1-2; D unclear. The CDR3 is made up of 13 amino acids. The germline V gene has CDR1 SGHRS and CDR2 YFSETQ. Between the trimmed V and J ends, which lost 4 bases and 0 bases, there was a span of 7 bases. The DNA of the CDR3 is TGCGCCAGCAGCCCTGCAGCTAACTATGGCTACACCTTC. It specifies CASSPAANYGYTF.

The chain recombines TRBV4-3 with TRBJ2-3; 7 bases align to TRBD2. The CDR3 covers 16 residues. J lost 4 bases, V lost 1 base, and 8 bases had no gene match. Germline CDR1 reads LGHNA; CDR2 reads YSLEER. CDR3 loop: CASSQAWWEGPDTQYF. The CDR3 bases are TGCGCCAGCAGCCAAGCGTGGTGGGAGGGCCCAGATACGCAGTATTTT.

The CDR3 protein is CASPHKAGKETQYF. CDR3 coding DNA: TGTGCCAGCCCTCATAAGGCAGGGAAAGAGACCCAGTACTTC. The chain combines TRBV7-9 with TRBJ2-5, with D possibly matching TRBD1 (5 bases). This CDR3 spans 14 amino acids. CDR1 and CDR2 (germline): SEHNR, FQNEAQ (reference sequence). The germline V and J ends were trimmed by 8 bases and 3 bases, with 16 bases remaining between them.

The chain carries TRBV20-1 and TRBJ2-5, with 10 bases that match TRBD1. Trimming took 6 bases from V and 2 from J; bases not matched to a gene: 12. The CDR3 contains 16 residues. Germline CDR1 DFQATT, CDR2 SNEGSKA (reference sequence). Written as DNA, the CDR3 is TGCAGTGCCATGTGGGAGACAGGGGGCATGCAAGAGACCCAGTACTTC. It translates to CSAMWETGGMQETQYF.

This clonotype was found a few times. The chain links TRBV6-5 to TRBJ2-2, with D perhaps TRBD1 or TRBD2 (6 bases each). The CDR3 consists of 16 residues. V was shortened by 2 bases and J by 4 bases, with 14 bases between the two germline ends. The germline gives CDR1 MNHEY, CDR2 SVGAGI. The CDR3 sequence is CASSYGGKGGTGELFF. CDR3 in DNA: TGTGCCAGCAGTTACGGTGGGAAGGGGGGCACCGGGGAGCTGTTTTTT.

Only a few counts were recorded for this clonotype. This chain joins TRBV5-1 and TRBJ2-7; 8 bases line up with TRBD2. The V gene's germline CDR1 is SGHRS and CDR2 YFSETQ. V trimming: 3 bases; J trimming: 6 bases; junction bases outside the gene matches: 11. The CDR3 totals 15 residues. The CDR3 DNA is TGCGCCAGCAGCTCGTACGGACTAGCCCCCCGCGAGCAGTACTTC. Amino acids: CASSSYGLAPREQYF.

This rearrangement joins TRBV12-3 or TRBV12-4 to TRBJ2-3, with D perhaps assigned TRBD1 or TRBD2 (6 bases each). CDR3 size: 15 residues. Trimming removed 6 bases from V and 4 bases from J, with 17 bases in between. CDR3 in amino acids: CASRKAGGGSDTQYF. CDR3 DNA sequence: TGTGCCAGCAGGAAGGCCGGGGGCGGGTCAGATACGCAGTATTTT.

The chain combines TRBV7-2 with TRBJ2-3; 14 bases map to TRBD2. There are 17 residues in the CDR3. Germline V CDR1 and CDR2: SGHTA, FQGNSA. V lost 5 bases and J lost 4; bases outside the gene matches: 8. The CDR3 DNA reads TGTGCCAGCAGCAACAAGGGACTAGCGGGAGTTGCAGATACGCAGTATTTT. Amino acids: CASSNKGLAGVADTQYF.

J is TRBJ2-7 and V is TRBV4-2; tentative D call: TRBD1 (5 bases). CDR1 and CDR2 (germline): LGHNA, YNFKEQ. CDR3 length: 13 residues. V was shortened by 2 bases and J by 3 bases, with 8 bases between the two germline ends. Here the CDR3 reads CASSQPQGYEQYF. For the CDR3, the DNA is TGTGCCAGCAGCCAACCCCAGGGCTACGAGCAGTACTTC.

This clonotype occurred a few times. The chain has TRBV20-1 and TRBJ2-5; possibly TRBD1 for D (5 bases). CDR1 is DFQATT and CDR2 is SNEGSKA in the germline V gene (reference sequence). This CDR3 is built from 13 residues. Between the trimmed V and J ends, which lost 6 bases and 5 bases, there was a span of 16 bases. The CDR3 region has the DNA TGCAGTGCCGCAAGGGGCATGGGGGAGACCCAGTACTTC. It yields the protein CSAARGMGETQYF.

The chain uses TRBV20-1 and TRBJ2-1, with D possibly matching TRBD1 (5 bases). Trimming removed 0 bases from V and 13 bases from J, with 19 bases in between. Germline values: CDR1 DFQATT, CDR2 SNEGSKA (reference sequence). The CDR3 is made up of 14 amino acids. The CDR3: CSARDVGVGAHQFF. The DNA for the CDR3 is TGCAGTGCTAGAGATGTGGGCGTAGGGGCCCACCAGTTCTTC.

There are a few counts of this clonotype. The genes are TRBV5-4 and TRBJ1-1; perhaps TRBD1 as D (6 bases). CDR1 is SGHNT, CDR2 YYREEE, per germline (reference sequence). There are 13 residues in the CDR3. The V gene lost 2 bases and the J gene lost 11 bases, with 16 bases spanning the gap. DNA for the CDR3: TGTGCCAGCAGCTTTGGTGGGGGCAAGGCGGCTTTCTTT. It codes for CASSFGGGKAAFF.

The genes are TRBV7-3 and TRBJ2-1, with D perhaps TRBD2 (5 bases). The CDR3 has 14 residues. The ends were cut back, 1 base at V and 11 bases at J, with 15 bases in the middle. CDR1 is SGHTA and CDR2 is FQGTGA in the germline V gene. Here the CDR3 reads CASSLSGLADKQFF. CDR3 nucleotides: TGTGCCAGCAGCTTAAGTGGGCTAGCCGATAAGCAGTTCTTC.

This clonotype was counted a single time. The rearrangement links TRBV18 to TRBJ2-1; TRBD1 aligns across 7 bases. Trimming removed 3 bases from V and 1 base from J; junction bases left unmatched: 3. Germline-derived CDR1 and CDR2 are KGHSH and LQKENI. The CDR3 sequence is 15 residues long. CDR3 in amino acids: CASSPVQGSYNEQFF. CDR3 sequence (DNA): TGTGCCAGCTCACCTGTACAGGGGTCCTACAATGAGCAGTTCTTC.

Ten or more counts support this clonotype. The chain carries TRBV18 and TRBJ1-2; a possible D gene is TRBD1 (6 bases). The V gene's germline CDR1 is KGHSH and CDR2 LQKENI. Trimming removed 3 bases from V and 4 bases from J, with 18 bases in between. The CDR3 contains 16 residues. The CDR3 loop is CASSPPAGDRGYGYTF. CDR3 nucleotides: TGTGCCAGCTCACCCCCCGCAGGGGATAGGGGCTATGGCTACACCTTC.